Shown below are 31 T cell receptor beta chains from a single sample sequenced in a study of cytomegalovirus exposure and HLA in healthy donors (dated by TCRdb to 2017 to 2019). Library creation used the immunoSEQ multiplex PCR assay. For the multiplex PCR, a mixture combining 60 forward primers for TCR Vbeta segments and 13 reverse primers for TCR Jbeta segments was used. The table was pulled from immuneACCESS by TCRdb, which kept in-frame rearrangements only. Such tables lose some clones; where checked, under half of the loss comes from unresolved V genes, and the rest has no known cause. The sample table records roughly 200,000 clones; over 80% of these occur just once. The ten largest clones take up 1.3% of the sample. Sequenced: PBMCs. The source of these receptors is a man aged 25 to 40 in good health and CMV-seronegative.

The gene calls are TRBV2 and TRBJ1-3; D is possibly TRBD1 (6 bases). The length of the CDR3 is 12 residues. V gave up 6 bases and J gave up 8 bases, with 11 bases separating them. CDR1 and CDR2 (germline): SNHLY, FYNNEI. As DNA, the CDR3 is TGTGCCAGCAGGGGGGCCCCGGACACCATATATTTT. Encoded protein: CASRGAPDTIYF.

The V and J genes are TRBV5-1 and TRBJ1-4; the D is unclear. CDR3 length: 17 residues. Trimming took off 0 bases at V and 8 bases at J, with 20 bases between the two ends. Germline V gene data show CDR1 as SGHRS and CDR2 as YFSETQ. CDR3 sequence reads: CASSLAPLGSSKEKLFF. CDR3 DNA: TGCGCCAGCAGCTTGGCCCCTTTGGGCAGCTCAAAGGAAAAACTGTTTTTT.

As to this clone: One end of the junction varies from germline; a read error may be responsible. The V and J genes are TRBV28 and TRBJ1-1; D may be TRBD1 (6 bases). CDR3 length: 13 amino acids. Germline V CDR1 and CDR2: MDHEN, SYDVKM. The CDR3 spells CANSLPRGTEAFF. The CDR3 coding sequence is TGTGCCAACAGTTTACCCAGGGGTACTGAAGCTTTCTTT.

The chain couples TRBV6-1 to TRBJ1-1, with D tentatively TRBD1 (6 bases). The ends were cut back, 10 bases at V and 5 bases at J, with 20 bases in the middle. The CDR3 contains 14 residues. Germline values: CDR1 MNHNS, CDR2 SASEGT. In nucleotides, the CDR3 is TGTGCCACCGAAGAACAGGGCGAGGGGACTGAAGCTTTCTTT. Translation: CATEEQGEGTEAFF.

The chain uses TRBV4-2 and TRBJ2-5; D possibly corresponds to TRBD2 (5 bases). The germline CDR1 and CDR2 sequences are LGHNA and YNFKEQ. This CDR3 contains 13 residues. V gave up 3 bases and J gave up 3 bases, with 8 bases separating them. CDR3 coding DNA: TGTGCCAGCAGCCACGGGGAAAAAGAGACCCAGTACTTC. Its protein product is CASSHGEKETQYF.

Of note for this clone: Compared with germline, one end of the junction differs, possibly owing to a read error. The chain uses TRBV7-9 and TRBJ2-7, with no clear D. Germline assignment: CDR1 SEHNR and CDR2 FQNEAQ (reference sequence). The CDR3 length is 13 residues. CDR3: CSSSSKSSYEQYF. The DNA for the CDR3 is TGTTCCAGCAGCTCAAAGAGCTCCTACGAGCAGTACTTC.

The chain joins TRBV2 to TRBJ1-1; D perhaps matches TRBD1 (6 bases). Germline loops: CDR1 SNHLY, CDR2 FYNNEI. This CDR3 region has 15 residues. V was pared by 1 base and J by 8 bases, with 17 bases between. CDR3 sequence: CASSEEGGIPVEAFF. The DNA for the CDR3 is TGTGCCAGCAGTGAAGAAGGGGGTATACCGGTAGAAGCTTTCTTT. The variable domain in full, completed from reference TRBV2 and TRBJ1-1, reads EPEVTQTPSHQVTQMGQEVILRCVPISNHLYFYWYRQILGQKVEFLVSFYNNEISEKSEIFDDQFSVERPDGSNFTLKIRSTKLEDSAMYFCASSEEGGIPVEAFFGQGTRLTVV.

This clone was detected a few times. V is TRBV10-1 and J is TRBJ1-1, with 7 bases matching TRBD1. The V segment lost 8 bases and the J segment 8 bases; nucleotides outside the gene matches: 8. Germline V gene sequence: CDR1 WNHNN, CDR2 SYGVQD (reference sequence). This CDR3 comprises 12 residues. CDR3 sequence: CASRGQSTEAFF. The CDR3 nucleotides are TGCGCCAGCCGGGGACAGAGTACAGAAGCTTTCTTT.

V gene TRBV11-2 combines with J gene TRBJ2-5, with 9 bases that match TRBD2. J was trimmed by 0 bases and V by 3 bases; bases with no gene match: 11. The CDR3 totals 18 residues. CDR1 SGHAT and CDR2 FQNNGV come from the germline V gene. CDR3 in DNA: TGTGCCAGCAGCTTCCCGCGACTAGCGGAGTCGTACCAAGAGACCCAGTACTTC. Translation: CASSFPRLAESYQETQYF.

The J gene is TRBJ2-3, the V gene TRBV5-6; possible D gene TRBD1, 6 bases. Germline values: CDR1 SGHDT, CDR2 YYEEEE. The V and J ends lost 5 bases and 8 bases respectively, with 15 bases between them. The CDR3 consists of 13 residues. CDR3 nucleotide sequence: TGTGCCAGCAGGGGGGCTGAATCTGGTACGCAGTATTTT. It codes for CASRGAESGTQYF.

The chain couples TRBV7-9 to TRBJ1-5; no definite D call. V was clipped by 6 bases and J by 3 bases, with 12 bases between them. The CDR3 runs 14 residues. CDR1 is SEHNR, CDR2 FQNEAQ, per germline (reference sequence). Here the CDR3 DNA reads TGTGCCAGCAGTTCAGACGGGTACAATCAGCCCCAGCATTTT. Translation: CASSSDGYNQPQHF.

The CDR3 region is CASSYPGGRAINTIYF. The CDR3 region has the DNA TGTGCCAGCAGCTACCCAGGGGGCAGGGCGATAAACACCATATATTTT. The chain combines TRBV7-9 with TRBJ1-3; TRBD1 agrees at 8 bases. V lost 4 bases to trimming and J lost 6 bases; unmatched junction nucleotides: 11. Per the germline V gene, CDR1 is SEHNR and CDR2 is FQNEAQ (reference sequence). The CDR3 is 16 residues long.

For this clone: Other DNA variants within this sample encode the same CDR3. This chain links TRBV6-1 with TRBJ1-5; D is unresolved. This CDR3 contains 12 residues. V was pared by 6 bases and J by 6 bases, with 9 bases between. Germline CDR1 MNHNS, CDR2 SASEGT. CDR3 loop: CASSDTSQPQHF. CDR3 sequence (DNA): TGTGCCAGCAGCGATACCAGTCAGCCCCAGCATTTT.

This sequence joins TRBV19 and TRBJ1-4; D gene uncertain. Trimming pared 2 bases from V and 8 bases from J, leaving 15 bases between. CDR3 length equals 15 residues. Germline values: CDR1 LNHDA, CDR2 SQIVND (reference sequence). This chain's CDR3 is CASSIRGSRLEKLFF. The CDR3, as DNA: TGTGCCAGTAGTATACGGGGATCAAGGTTGGAAAAACTGTTTTTT.

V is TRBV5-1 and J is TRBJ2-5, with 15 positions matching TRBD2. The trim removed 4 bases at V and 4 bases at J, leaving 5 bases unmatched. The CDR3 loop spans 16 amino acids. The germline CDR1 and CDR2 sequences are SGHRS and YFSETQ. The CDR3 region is CASSVTGLAGGETQYF. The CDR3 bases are TGCGCCAGCAGCGTGACGGGACTAGCGGGGGGAGAGACCCAGTACTTC.

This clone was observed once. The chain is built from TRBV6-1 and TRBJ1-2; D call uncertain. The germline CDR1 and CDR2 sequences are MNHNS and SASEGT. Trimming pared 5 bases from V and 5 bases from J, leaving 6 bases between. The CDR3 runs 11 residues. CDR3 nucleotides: TGTGCCAGCAGTCCGGAGTATGGCTACACCTTC. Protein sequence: CASSPEYGYTF.

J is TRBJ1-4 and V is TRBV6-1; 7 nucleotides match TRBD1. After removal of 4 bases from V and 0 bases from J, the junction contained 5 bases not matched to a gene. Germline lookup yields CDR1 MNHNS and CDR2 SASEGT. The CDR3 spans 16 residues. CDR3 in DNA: TGTGCCAGCAGTGGGGCGACAGGGCCAACTAATGAAAAACTGTTTTTT. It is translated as CASSGATGPTNEKLFF.

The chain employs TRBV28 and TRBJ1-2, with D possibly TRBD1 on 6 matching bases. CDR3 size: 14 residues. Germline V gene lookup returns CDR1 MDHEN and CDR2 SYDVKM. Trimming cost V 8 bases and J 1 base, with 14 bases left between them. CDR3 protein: CASGGIGFNYGYTF. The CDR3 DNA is TGTGCCAGCGGGGGCATCGGGTTTAACTATGGCTACACCTTC.

The chain's CDR3 is CASSLDRGNTIYF. CDR3 sequence (DNA): TGCGCCAGCAGCTTGGACAGGGGAAACACCATATATTTT. The chain carries TRBV5-1 and TRBJ1-3; a weak D match, TRBD1 (5 bases). CDR1 is SGHRS, CDR2 YFSETQ, per germline. V was pared by 0 bases and J by 4 bases, with 5 bases between. CDR3 length equals 13 residues.

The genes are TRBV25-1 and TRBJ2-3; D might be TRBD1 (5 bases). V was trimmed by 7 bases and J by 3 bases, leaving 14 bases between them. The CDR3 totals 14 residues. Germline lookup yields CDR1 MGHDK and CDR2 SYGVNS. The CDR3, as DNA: TGTGCCAGCACCCAGGGCATGTGGACAGATACGCAGTATTTT. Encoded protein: CASTQGMWTDTQYF.

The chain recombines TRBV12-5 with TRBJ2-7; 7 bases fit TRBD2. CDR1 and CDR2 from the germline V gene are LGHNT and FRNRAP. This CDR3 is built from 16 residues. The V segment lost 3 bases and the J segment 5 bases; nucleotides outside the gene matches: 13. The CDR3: CASGFWVEGGSHEQYF. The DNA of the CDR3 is TGTGCTAGTGGTTTCTGGGTCGAGGGAGGGAGCCACGAGCAGTACTTC.

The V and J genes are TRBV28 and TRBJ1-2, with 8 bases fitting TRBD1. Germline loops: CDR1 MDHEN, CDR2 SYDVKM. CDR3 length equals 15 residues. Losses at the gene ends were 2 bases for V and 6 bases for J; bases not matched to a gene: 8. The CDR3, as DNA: TGTGCCAGCAGTTTACTGGGACAGGTGGGGGATGGCTACACCTTC. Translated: CASSLLGQVGDGYTF.

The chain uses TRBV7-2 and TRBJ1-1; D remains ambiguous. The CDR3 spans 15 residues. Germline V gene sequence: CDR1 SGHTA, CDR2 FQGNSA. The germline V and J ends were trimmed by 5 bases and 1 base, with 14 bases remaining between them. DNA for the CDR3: TGTGCCAGCAGCCGCCTTCTACAGAGGAACACTGAAGCTTTCTTT. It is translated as CASSRLLQRNTEAFF.

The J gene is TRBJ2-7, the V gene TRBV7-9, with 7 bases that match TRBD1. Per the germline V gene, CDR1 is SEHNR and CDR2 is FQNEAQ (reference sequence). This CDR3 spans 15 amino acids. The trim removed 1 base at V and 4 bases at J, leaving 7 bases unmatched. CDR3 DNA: TGTGCCAGCAGCTTAGATTTAGGGGGCCAGTACGAGCAGTACTTC. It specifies CASSLDLGGQYEQYF.

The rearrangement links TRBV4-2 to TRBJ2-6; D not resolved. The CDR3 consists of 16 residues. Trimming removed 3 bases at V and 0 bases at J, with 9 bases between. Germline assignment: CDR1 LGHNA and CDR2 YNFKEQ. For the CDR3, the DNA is TGTGCCAGCAGCCAGGTACAGCTCTCTGGGGCCAACGTCCTGACTTTC. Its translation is CASSQVQLSGANVLTF.

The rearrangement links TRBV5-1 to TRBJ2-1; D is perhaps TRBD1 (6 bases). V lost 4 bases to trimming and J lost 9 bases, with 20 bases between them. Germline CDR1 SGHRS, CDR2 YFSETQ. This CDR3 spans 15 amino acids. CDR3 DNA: TGCGCCAGCAGCGCCGGGTCCTACCCGACAGGTGAGCAGTTCTTC. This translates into CASSAGSYPTGEQFF.

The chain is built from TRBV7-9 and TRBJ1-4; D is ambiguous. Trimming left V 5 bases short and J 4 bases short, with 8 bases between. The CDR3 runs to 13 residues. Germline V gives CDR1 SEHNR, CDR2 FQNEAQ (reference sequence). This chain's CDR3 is CASSARLNEKLFF. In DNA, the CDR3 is TGTGCCAGCAGCGCACGACTTAATGAAAAACTGTTTTTT.

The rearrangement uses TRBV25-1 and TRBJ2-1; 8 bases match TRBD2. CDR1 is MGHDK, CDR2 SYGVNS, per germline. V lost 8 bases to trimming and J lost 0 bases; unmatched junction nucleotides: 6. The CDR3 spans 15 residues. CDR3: CASSGLAGSYNEQFF. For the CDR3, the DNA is TGTGCCAGCTCAGGGCTAGCGGGCTCCTACAATGAGCAGTTCTTC. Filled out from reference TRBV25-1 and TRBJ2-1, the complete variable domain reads EADIYQTPRYLVIGTGKKITLECSQTMGHDKMYWYQQDPGMELHLIHYSYGVNSTEKGDLSSESTVSRIRTEHFPLTLESARPSHTSQYLCASSGLAGSYNEQFFGPGTRLTVL.

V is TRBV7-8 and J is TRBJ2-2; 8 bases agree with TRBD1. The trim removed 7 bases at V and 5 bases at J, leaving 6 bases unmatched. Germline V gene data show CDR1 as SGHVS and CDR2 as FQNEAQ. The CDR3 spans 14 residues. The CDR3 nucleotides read TGTGCCAGCACCCCGGACAGGGTAACCGGGGAGCTGTTTTTT. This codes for CASTPDRVTGELFF.

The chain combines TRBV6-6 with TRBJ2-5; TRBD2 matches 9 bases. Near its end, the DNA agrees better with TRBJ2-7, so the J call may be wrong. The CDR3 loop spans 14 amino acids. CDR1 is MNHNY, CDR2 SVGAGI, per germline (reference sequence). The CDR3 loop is CASSSAGGNYEQYF. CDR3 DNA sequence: TGTGCCAGCAGTTCAGCGGGAGGAAACTACGAGCAGTACTTC.

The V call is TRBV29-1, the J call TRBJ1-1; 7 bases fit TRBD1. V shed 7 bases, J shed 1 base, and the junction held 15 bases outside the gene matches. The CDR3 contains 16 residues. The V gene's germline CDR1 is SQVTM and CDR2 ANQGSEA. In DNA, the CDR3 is TGCAGCGCCCTGTCACAGGGGTCTGTCAGGAACACTGAAGCTTTCTTT. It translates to CSALSQGSVRNTEAFF.